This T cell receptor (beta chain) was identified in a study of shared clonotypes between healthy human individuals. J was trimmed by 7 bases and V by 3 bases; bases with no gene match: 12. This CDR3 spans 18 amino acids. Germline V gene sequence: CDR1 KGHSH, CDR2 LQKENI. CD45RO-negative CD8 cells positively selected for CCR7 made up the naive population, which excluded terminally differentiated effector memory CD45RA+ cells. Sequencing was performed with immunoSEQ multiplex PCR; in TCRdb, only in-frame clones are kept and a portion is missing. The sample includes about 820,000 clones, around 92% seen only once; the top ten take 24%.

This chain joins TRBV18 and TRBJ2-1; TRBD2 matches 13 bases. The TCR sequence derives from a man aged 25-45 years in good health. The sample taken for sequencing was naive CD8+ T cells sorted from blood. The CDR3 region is CASSPGLAGLSTMNEQFF. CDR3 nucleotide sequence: TGTGCCAGCTCACCGGGACTAGCGGGACTATCGACAATGAATGAGCAGTTCTTC.